Below, 21 T cell receptor beta chains from the same sample are listed, as sequenced in a study of blood T cells in healthy people across ages (dated by TCRdb to between 2014 and 2017). The protocol used for the library was 5' RACE. The sample was run on an Illumina HiSeq 2500. A second PCR of 7 to 11 cycles was performed with a sample-barcoded 5' primer and a J-beta primer mix. TCRdb reprocessed the public reads (quality trimming at Q25 with fastp, clone calling with MiXCR) and kept in-frame beta chains. Rows are unified per CDR3 protein, each entry keeping the most common DNA and genes. This sample holds more than 1,400,000 distinct CDR3 sequences; around two fifths were observed only once. The ten largest account for under 8% of the sample. Sequencing was done on a sample of blood. Receptors were obtained from a woman between 18 and 29 years old in good health.

About this clonotype itself: This may be a read error, as it is one base from a much larger clone. This chain uses TRBV29-1 with TRBJ2-1; 9 bases align to TRBD1. The germline CDR1 and CDR2 sequences are SQVTM and ANQGSEA. This CDR3 is 14 amino acids long. V shed 6 bases, J shed 10 bases, and the junction held 13 bases outside the gene matches. The CDR3 sequence is CSVRIGTGNYEQFF. CDR3 sequence (DNA): TGCAGCGTGAGAATCGGGACAGGGAATTACGAGCAGTTCTTC.

The sample holds a few counts of this clonotype. The chain recombines TRBV27 with TRBJ2-5; 8 bases are shared with TRBD2. The J call may be wrong; the DNA end is better matched by TRBJ2-7. Germline lookup yields CDR1 MNHEY and CDR2 SMNVEV (reference sequence). There are 15 residues in the CDR3. The CDR3 nucleotides read TGTGCCAGCAGTGCCCAGGGACTAGTCTTTGGCGAGCAGTACTTC. The encoded protein is CASSAQGLVFGEQYF.

V usage is TRBV13 and J usage is TRBJ2-5; TRBD2 matches 12 bases. Germline values: CDR1 PRHDT, CDR2 FYEKMQ (reference sequence). Unmatched junction bases numbered 6, after V lost 3 bases and J lost 1 base. The CDR3 totals 17 residues. CDR3 DNA sequence: TGTGCCAGCAGCTTTCTCGGGACTAGCGGGTTCCAAGAGACCCAGTACTTC. Encoded protein: CASSFLGTSGFQETQYF.

This chain joins TRBV6-2 or TRBV6-3 and TRBJ2-7, with D hard to call. The DNA end is more similar to TRBJ2-5, so the J call may be wrong. The CDR3 is 17 amino acids. The germline gives CDR1 MNHEY, CDR2 SVGEGT. CDR3 residues: CASSYSWEAIWVETQYF. The CDR3 DNA sequence: TGTGCCAGCAGTTACTCGTGGGAAGCGATCTGGGTGGAGACCCAGTACTTC.

The chain employs TRBV5-1 and TRBJ2-5; perhaps TRBD1 as D (6 bases). Germline CDR1 reads SGHRS; CDR2 reads YFSETQ. There are 14 residues in the CDR3. V was trimmed by 4 bases and J by 5 bases, leaving 15 bases between them. CDR3 in amino acids: CASSLGTSHETQYF. In DNA form, the CDR3 reads TGCGCCAGCAGCCTCGGGACATCCCACGAGACCCAGTACTTC.

This clonotype has a handful of counts. The CDR3 is CASSPIGGPALYGYTF. The CDR3 coding sequence is TGTGCCAGCAGTCCTATAGGTGGGCCCGCGCTCTATGGCTACACCTTC. The genes are TRBV6-5 and TRBJ1-2; D remains ambiguous. The CDR3 has 16 residues. V was clipped by 5 bases and J by 4 bases, with 20 bases between them. CDR1 and CDR2 (germline): MNHEY, SVGAGI.

This clonotype was seen only a few times. The chain has TRBV27 and TRBJ2-7, with 8 bases lining up with TRBD1. V lost 0 bases and J lost 2; bases outside the gene matches: 6. Germline V gene lookup returns CDR1 MNHEY and CDR2 SMNVEV (reference sequence). This CDR3 region has 16 residues. CDR3 sequence: CASSLSGTGLPYEQYF. The DNA for the CDR3 is TGTGCCAGCAGTTTATCGGGGACAGGCTTACCCTACGAGCAGTACTTC.

The J gene is TRBJ2-5, the V gene TRBV6-1; possibly TRBD1 for D (5 bases). The V gene lost 6 bases and the J gene lost 4 bases, with 21 bases spanning the gap. Germline assignment: CDR1 MNHNS and CDR2 SASEGT. CDR3 length equals 16 residues. CDR3 protein: CASRSLQRGRGETQYF. CDR3 coding DNA: TGTGCCAGCAGATCCCTACAAAGGGGTCGTGGAGAGACCCAGTACTTC.

This clonotype was detected a few times. The rearrangement joins TRBV3-1 to TRBJ1-2, with 10 bases identical to TRBD1. Germline CDR1 LGHDT, CDR2 YNNKEL (reference sequence). This CDR3 region has 15 residues. The V gene end was trimmed by 4 bases and the J gene end by 8 bases; junction bases not matched to a gene: 10. Here the CDR3 reads CASSRDRQGAWGYTF. CDR3 nucleotides: TGTGCCAGCAGCCGGGACCGACAGGGGGCATGGGGCTACACCTTC.

This clonotype was seen more than once but under ten times. This chain joins TRBV10-3 and TRBJ2-5; no firm D call. CDR3 length: 11 residues. The germline V gene has CDR1 ENHRY and CDR2 SYGVKD. The V end was cut by 5 bases, the J end by 4 bases, with 5 bases between. The CDR3 region has the DNA TGTGCCATCAGTACCCTAGAGACCCAGTACTTC. Protein product: CAISTLETQYF.

The chain is built from TRBV6-4 and TRBJ2-3, with TRBD2 matching 9 bases. The V gene end was trimmed by 5 bases and the J gene end by 4 bases; junction bases not matched to a gene: 10. This CDR3 comprises 16 residues. Looked up from germline, CDR1 is MRHNA and CDR2 is SNTAGT. The CDR3 loop is CASSSPRGGRPDTQYF. CDR3 in DNA: TGTGCCAGCAGTTCACCGCGGGGGGGCCGACCAGATACGCAGTATTTT.

This clonotype showed up just a few times. The chain uses TRBV28 and TRBJ1-5, with D perhaps TRBD1 (5 bases). Germline V gene data show CDR1 as MDHEN and CDR2 as SYDVKM. The CDR3 is 17 amino acids. Trimming took off 5 bases at V and 1 base at J, with 18 bases between the two ends. CDR3 residues: CASSPPQEGVSNQPQHF. CDR3 DNA sequence: TGTGCCAGCAGTCCCCCGCAGGAAGGGGTAAGCAATCAGCCCCAGCATTTT.

This chain connects TRBV6-1 to TRBJ2-3; possible D gene TRBD1, 5 bases. V lost 7 bases and J 0 bases, leaving 14 bases between the germline ends. Germline CDR1 is MNHNS and CDR2 is SASEGT. The CDR3 has 15 amino acids. The CDR3 nucleotides read TGTGCCAGCATGAACAGGTTCCCAAGCACAGATACGCAGTATTTT. It yields the protein CASMNRFPSTDTQYF.

The V gene is TRBV5-6, the J gene TRBJ2-1; 10 bases fit TRBD1. V lost 2 bases to trimming and J lost 12 bases; unmatched junction nucleotides: 11. This CDR3 contains 15 residues. In germline, CDR1 is SGHDT, CDR2 YYEEEE. CDR3 protein: CASSLRQGATNLQFF. CDR3 sequence (DNA): TGTGCCAGCAGCTTACGACAGGGGGCGACCAATTTGCAGTTCTTC.

This rearrangement joins TRBV7-2 to TRBJ2-7; 10 bases align to TRBD1. The assigned J gene may be wrong: the sequence end matches TRBJ2-5 better. The CDR3 covers 19 residues. The V gene's germline CDR1 is SGHTA and CDR2 FQGNSA. CDR3 region: CASSPIDRGRWSTQETQYF. CDR3 DNA sequence: TGTGCCAGCAGCCCCATCGACAGGGGGCGGTGGTCGACTCAAGAGACCCAGTACTTC.

This clonotype turned up a few times. V gene TRBV21-1 combines with J gene TRBJ1-5; the table gives TRBD1 as D, unverified against the DNA. TRBV21-1 is a pseudogene. The CDR3 totals 16 residues. CDR3 DNA sequence: TGTGCCAGCAGCATAAGTTTGTGGGGGGCTAACCAGCCCCAGCATTTT. Amino acid sequence: CASSISLWGANQPQHF.

The V and J genes are TRBV6-5 and TRBJ2-7, with TRBD1 as a possible D gene (5 bases). The germline V and J ends were trimmed by 4 bases and 5 bases, with 12 bases remaining between them. The V gene's germline CDR1 is MNHEY and CDR2 SVGAGI. This CDR3 comprises 13 residues. CDR3 region: CASSSGANNEQYF. As DNA, the CDR3 is TGTGCCAGCAGTTCTGGGGCGAATAACGAGCAGTACTTC.

This clonotype was recorded many times. The chain couples TRBV28 to TRBJ2-7; D is ambiguous. Per the germline V gene, CDR1 is MDHEN and CDR2 is SYDVKM. This CDR3 region has 13 residues. The V end lost 4 bases, the J end lost 1 base, and 8 bases lay between the germline ends. CDR3: CASSSPLSYEQYF. For the CDR3, the DNA is TGTGCCAGCAGTTCGCCCCTATCCTACGAGCAGTACTTC.

The chain has TRBV20-1 and TRBJ1-4; D perhaps matches TRBD1 (6 bases). CDR1 is DFQATT, CDR2 SNEGSKA, per germline (reference sequence). The CDR3 is 17 residues long. V lost 5 bases and J lost 2, with 21 bases in between. CDR3: CSAGGPGGLSTNEKLFF. DNA for the CDR3: TGCAGTGCTGGGGGTCCGGGGGGCCTAAGTACTAATGAAAAACTGTTTTTT.

This chain joins TRBV9 and TRBJ2-5; D may correspond to TRBD1 or TRBD2 (5 bases each). V gave up 3 bases and J gave up 2 bases, with 17 bases separating them. Per germline, CDR1 SGDLS and CDR2 YYNGEE. CDR3 size: 16 residues. CDR3 DNA sequence: TGTGCCAGCAGCGAGGGGCCCCAAGCGGTACAAGAGACCCAGTACTTC. This gives the protein CASSEGPQAVQETQYF.

This clonotype was seen a few times. The CDR3 nucleotides read TGTGCCATCAGGACTAGCGGGGGGGCCTTAGATACGCAGTATTTT. This codes for CAIRTSGGALDTQYF. This chain connects TRBV10-3 to TRBJ2-3; 14 nucleotides align to TRBD2. The CDR3 is made up of 15 amino acids. Germline CDR1 is ENHRY and CDR2 is SYGVKD. Trimming took 6 bases from V and 5 from J; bases not matched to a gene: 4.